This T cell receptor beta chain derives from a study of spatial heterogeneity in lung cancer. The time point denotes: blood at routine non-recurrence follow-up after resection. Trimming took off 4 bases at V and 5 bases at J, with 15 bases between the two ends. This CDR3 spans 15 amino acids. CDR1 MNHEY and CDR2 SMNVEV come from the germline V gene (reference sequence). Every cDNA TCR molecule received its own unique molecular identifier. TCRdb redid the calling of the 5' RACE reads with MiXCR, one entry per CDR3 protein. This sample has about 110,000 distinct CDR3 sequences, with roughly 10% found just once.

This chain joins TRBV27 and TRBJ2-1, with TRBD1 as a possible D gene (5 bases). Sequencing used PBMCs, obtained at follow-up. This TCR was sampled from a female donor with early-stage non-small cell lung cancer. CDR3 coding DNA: TGTGCCAGCAGTTCAGGGTCTAGTTGGGACAATGAGCAGTTCTTC. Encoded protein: CASSSGSSWDNEQFF.